The clone carrying this T cell receptor beta chain was seen only a few times. Its target is unknown. The data were taken from a study of blood T cells in healthy people across ages. Whole-study findings and limits: Observed TCR beta diversity per million T cells went down as age went up. This fall followed a roughly linear course with age. Strong correlation linked observed beta diversity and percent naive T cells. Possibly, changes in expanded clonotypes were confounded because donor CMV status was unknown.

Next came a second PCR, run for about 6 to 12 cycles, which used a sample-barcoded 5' primer along with a J-beta primer mix. Each cDNA molecule received a tag from a template-switch adaptor that had 12 random nucleotides. One entry per CDR3 protein, called by TCRdb with MiXCR from the 5' RACE reads. The table has approximately 670,000 distinct CDR3 sequences, roughly 43% seen once. The receptor was isolated from a man at least 80 years old in good health. The sequencing input was blood.

CDR3 residues: CASSRPGQGFYGYTF. CDR3 in DNA: TGTGCCAGCAGTAGACCGGGACAGGGATTTTATGGCTACACCTTC. V is TRBV2 and J is TRBJ1-2, with 9 bases matching TRBD1. The junction had 9 bases not matched to a gene; V was cut back by 5 bases and J by 5 bases. The germline gives CDR1 SNHLY, CDR2 FYNNEI. There are 15 residues in the CDR3.